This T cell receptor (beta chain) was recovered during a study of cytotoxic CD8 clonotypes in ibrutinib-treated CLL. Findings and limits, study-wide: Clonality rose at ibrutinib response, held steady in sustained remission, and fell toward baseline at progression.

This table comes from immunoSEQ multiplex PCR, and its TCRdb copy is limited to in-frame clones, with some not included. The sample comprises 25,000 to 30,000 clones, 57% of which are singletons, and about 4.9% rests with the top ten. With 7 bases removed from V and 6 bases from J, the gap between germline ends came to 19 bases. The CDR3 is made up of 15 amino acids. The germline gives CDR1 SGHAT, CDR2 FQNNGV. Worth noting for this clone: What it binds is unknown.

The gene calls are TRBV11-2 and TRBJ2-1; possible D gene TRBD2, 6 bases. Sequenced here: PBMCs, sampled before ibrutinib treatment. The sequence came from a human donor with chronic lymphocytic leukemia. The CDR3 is CASTRSGSPGNEQFF. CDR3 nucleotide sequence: TGTGCCAGCACCCGCAGCGGGTCCCCCGGCAATGAGCAGTTCTTC.